One sample yielded the 19 T cell receptor beta chains listed below, sequenced in a study of blood T cell repertoires in COVID-19. TCRdb's table, derived via immunoSEQ multiplex PCR, lists solely in-frame clones and lacks some. The sample includes roughly 84,000 clones, approximately 71% of them seen just once. Sample: peripheral blood. The receptors derive from a woman aged 50 to 60 with acute or convalescent COVID-19.

The chain couples TRBV6-6 to TRBJ2-2; 11 positions agree with TRBD2. CDR1 and CDR2 (germline): MNHNY, SVGAGI (reference sequence). The CDR3 sequence is 17 residues long. V was pared by 5 bases and J by 8 bases, with 13 bases of the junction left unmatched. CDR3 in DNA: TGTGCCAGCAGTCCCGGTCTAGCGGGGGGCTTGGGAGGGGAGCTGTTTTTT. Residues: CASSPGLAGGLGGELFF.

V gene TRBV11-2 combines with J gene TRBJ1-6, with D tentatively TRBD1 (6 bases). Germline V gene lookup returns CDR1 SGHAT and CDR2 FQNNGV. This CDR3 has 15 amino acids. Trimming shortened V by 5 bases and J by 3 bases, and 11 bases separated the two germline ends. The CDR3 is CASSVRDNYNSPLHF. The CDR3 DNA follows: TGTGCCAGCAGCGTACGGGACAACTATAATTCACCCCTCCACTTT.

The chain couples TRBV28 to TRBJ2-7; tentative D call: TRBD1 (6 bases). The germline V gene has CDR1 MDHEN and CDR2 SYDVKM. Deletions cut 3 bases from V and 2 bases from J, with 23 bases between. The CDR3 loop spans 18 amino acids. The CDR3 loop is CASSLPTLQGLLAYEQYF. In DNA form, the CDR3 reads TGTGCCAGCAGTTTGCCGACCCTCCAGGGGCTCTTAGCCTACGAGCAGTACTTC.

This sequence joins TRBV18 and TRBJ1-4; 10 bases are shared with TRBD1. The CDR3 has 13 amino acids. In germline, CDR1 is KGHSH, CDR2 LQKENI. With V trimmed by 6 bases and J by 8 bases, 3 bases remained unmatched. Here the CDR3 reads CASSPGQGEKLFF. Here the CDR3 DNA reads TGTGCCAGCTCTCCGGGACAGGGGGAAAAACTGTTTTTT.

V usage is TRBV14 and J usage is TRBJ1-2; perhaps TRBD1 as D (6 bases). CDR1 and CDR2 from the germline V gene are SGHDN and FVKESK. The CDR3 loop spans 14 amino acids. The V end lost 4 bases, the J end lost 10 bases, and 19 bases lay between the germline ends. The CDR3 loop reads CASSLYREGADYTF. CDR3 in DNA: TGTGCCAGCAGCCTATACAGGGAGGGCGCCGACTACACCTTC.

The chain is built from TRBV5-1 and TRBJ1-1, with a tentative D call TRBD1 (6 bases). V was trimmed by 4 bases and J by 0 bases, leaving 13 bases between them. Germline assignment: CDR1 SGHRS and CDR2 YFSETQ. CDR3 length: 15 amino acids. CDR3 DNA sequence: TGCGCCAGCAGCCCTAAGGGGGTGATGAACACTGAAGCTTTCTTT. The encoded protein is CASSPKGVMNTEAFF.

As to this clone: Germline and junction disagree at one end, which may indicate a read error. J is TRBJ2-5 and V is TRBV5-4; 10 nucleotides match TRBD2. The CDR3 sequence is 15 residues long. Germline V CDR1 and CDR2: SGHNT, YYREEE (reference sequence). CDR3 sequence (DNA): TGTGCCAGCAGACCTAGCGGGGGCCCCCAACAGACCCAGTACTTC. It translates to CASRPSGGPQQTQYF.

This clone was counted only a few times. The chain carries TRBV11-2 and TRBJ2-2, with D maybe TRBD2 (5 bases). V was clipped by 4 bases and J by 7 bases, with 16 bases between them. The CDR3 covers 15 residues. Germline loops: CDR1 SGHAT, CDR2 FQNNGV. The CDR3 DNA reads as TGTGCCAGCAGCTCCGGACTCCGCGGTTACGGGGAGCTGTTTTTT. This codes for CASSSGLRGYGELFF. The full variable domain, its missing parts supplied by reference TRBV11-2 and TRBJ2-2, is EAGVAQSPRYKIIEKRQSVAFWCNPISGHATLYWYQQILGQGPKLLIQFQNNGVVDDSQLPKDRFSAERLKGVDSTLKIQPAKLEDSAVYLCASSSGLRGYGELFFGEGSRLTVL.

This clone occurred a few times. The genes are TRBV7-9 and TRBJ2-2, with TRBD1 identical over 10 bases. The V gene's germline CDR1 is SEHNR and CDR2 FQNEAQ (reference sequence). This CDR3 region has 14 residues. Trimming took 4 bases from V and 7 from J; bases not matched to a gene: 3. CDR3 DNA: TGTGCCAGCAGCTGGGACAGGGGCTACGGGGAGCTGTTTTTT. Its translation is CASSWDRGYGELFF. Using reference TRBV7-9 and TRBJ2-2 for the parts outside the CDR3, the full variable domain is DTGVSQNPRHKITKRGQNVTFRCDPISEHNRLYWYRQTLGQGPEFLTYFQNEAQLEKSRLLSDRFSAERPKGSFSTLEIQRTEQGDSAMYLCASSWDRGYGELFFGEGSRLTVL.

The rearrangement links TRBV3-1 (or the pseudogene TRBV3-2) to TRBJ1-1, with 8 positions matching TRBD1. The CDR3 spans 17 residues. V lost 4 bases and J lost 1; bases outside the gene matches: 11. The germline CDR1 and CDR2 sequences are LGHDT and YNNKEL (reference sequence). The CDR3 DNA sequence: TGTGCCAGCAGCCTCCTGGGGCAGGGGGCGGGGAACACTGAAGCTTTCTTT. Amino acids: CASSLLGQGAGNTEAFF.

J is TRBJ2-3 and V is TRBV13, with 7 bases that match TRBD1. CDR1 and CDR2 from the germline V gene are PRHDT and FYEKMQ (reference sequence). Losses at the gene ends were 3 bases for V and 1 base for J; bases not matched to a gene: 1. This CDR3 region has 14 residues. The CDR3 spells CASSFTGGTDTQYF. CDR3 in DNA: TGTGCCAGCAGCTTTACAGGGGGCACAGATACGCAGTATTTT.

This chain connects TRBV6-5 to TRBJ1-2; 8 bases match TRBD1. Looked up from germline, CDR1 is MNHEY and CDR2 is SVGAGI. The CDR3 has 13 residues. The ends lost 6 bases at V and 8 bases at J; junction bases unmatched: 8. The CDR3 nucleotides are TGTGCCAGCAGACCGACAGGGGAGATAGGCTACACCTTC. It is translated as CASRPTGEIGYTF.

The J gene is TRBJ2-5, the V gene TRBV19; D uncertain. The V gene's germline CDR1 is LNHDA and CDR2 SQIVND (reference sequence). The V end lost 10 bases, the J end lost 2 bases, and 11 bases lay between the germline ends. The CDR3 contains 12 residues. The chain's CDR3 is CATRSGQETQYF. The CDR3 nucleotides are TGTGCCACCCGTTCCGGGCAAGAGACCCAGTACTTC.

The V and J genes are TRBV7-2 and TRBJ2-6; no definite D call. Germline CDR1 SGHTA, CDR2 FQGNSA. The CDR3 is 14 residues long. Trimming took 1 base from V and 4 from J, leaving 5 bases between them. The CDR3 bases are TGTGCCAGCAGCTTAGTGAGAGGGGCCAACGTCCTGACTTTC. Translated, it gives CASSLVRGANVLTF. Full variable domain (rest looked up from reference TRBV7-2 and TRBJ2-6): GAGVSQSPSNKVTEKGKDVELRCDPISGHTALYWYRQSLGQGLEFLIYFQGNSAPDKSGLPSDRFSAERTGGSVSTLTIQRTQQEDSAVYLCASSLVRGANVLTFGAGSRLTVL.

The J gene is TRBJ2-1, the V gene TRBV5-5; TRBD2 is a possible D gene (6 bases). The CDR3 covers 15 residues. Germline CDR1 and CDR2: SGHKS and YYEKEE (reference sequence). V lost 2 bases and J 5 bases, leaving 14 bases between the germline ends. The CDR3 sequence is CASSLARGVDNEQFF. In DNA form, the CDR3 reads TGTGCCAGCAGCTTAGCGCGGGGAGTAGACAATGAGCAGTTCTTC.

The chain recombines TRBV6-2 or TRBV6-3 with TRBJ1-5; 7 bases are a match to TRBD1. CDR1 is MNHEY and CDR2 is SVGEGT in the germline V gene. The trim removed 6 bases at V and 4 bases at J, leaving 6 bases unmatched. The CDR3 is 14 amino acids. CDR3 DNA sequence: TGTGCCAGCAGGCCTACAGGGGCGAATCAGCCCCAGCATTTT. The encoded protein is CASRPTGANQPQHF.

The chain joins TRBV29-1 to TRBJ1-5; possible D gene TRBD1, 5 bases. This CDR3 comprises 13 residues. Trimming removed 7 bases from V and 1 base from J, with 11 bases in between. Germline assignment: CDR1 SQVTM and CDR2 ANQGSEA. CDR3 protein: CSAGGGSNQPQHF. DNA of the CDR3: TGCAGCGCCGGGGGGGGGAGCAATCAGCCCCAGCATTTT. Full variable domain (remainder filled in from reference TRBV29-1 and TRBJ1-5): SAVISQKPSRDICQRGTSLTIQCQVDSQVTMMFWYRQQPGQSLTLIATANQGSEATYESGFVIDKFPISRPNLTFSTLTVSNMSPEDSSIYLCSAGGGSNQPQHFGDGTRLSIL.

The chain uses TRBV7-2 and TRBJ2-1; 10 nucleotides align to TRBD1. This CDR3 comprises 16 residues. Germline-derived CDR1 and CDR2 are SGHTA and FQGNSA. V was pared by 5 bases and J by 10 bases, with 14 bases of the junction left unmatched. The CDR3 DNA reads as TGTGCCAGCAGCACCCCCCGGGACAGGGGTGGGGAAGAGCAGTTCTTC. Residues: CASSTPRDRGGEEQFF.

The V and J genes are TRBV3-1 (or the pseudogene TRBV3-2) and TRBJ2-5, with D unclear. V lost 1 base, J lost 4 bases, and 13 bases lay in between. CDR3 length: 15 residues. CDR1 and CDR2 from the germline V gene are LGHDT and YNNKEL (reference sequence). The CDR3 coding sequence is TGTGCCAGCAGCCAAGGTCCAGTGAGAGGAGAGACCCAGTACTTC. Translated: CASSQGPVRGETQYF.